This section outlines one TCR beta chain sequence together with its context. This sample was taken from a study of blood T cells in healthy people across ages. No fewer than 6 million PBMCs went into each sample. This CDR3 has 12 residues. Germline V gene data show CDR1 as SQVTM and CDR2 as ANQGSEA. Trimming shortened V by 7 bases and J by 0 bases, and 9 bases separated the two germline ends. A sample-barcoded 5' primer and a J-beta primer mix were used in a second PCR of roughly 6 to 11 cycles. Every sample gave at least 3 million paired-end reads containing CDR3. MiXCR was run by TCRdb on the 5' RACE reads, yielding one entry per CDR3 protein. In the table there are 550,000 to 600,000 distinct CDR3 sequences, about 26% of which are singletons.

This clonotype originated in a woman aged 70-85 years in good health. Sequencing was carried out using blood. The genes are TRBV29-1 and TRBJ1-1; D call uncertain. In DNA, the CDR3 is TGCAGCGCCCGGAACTTGAACACTGAAGCTTTCTTT. Amino acids: CSARNLNTEAFF.